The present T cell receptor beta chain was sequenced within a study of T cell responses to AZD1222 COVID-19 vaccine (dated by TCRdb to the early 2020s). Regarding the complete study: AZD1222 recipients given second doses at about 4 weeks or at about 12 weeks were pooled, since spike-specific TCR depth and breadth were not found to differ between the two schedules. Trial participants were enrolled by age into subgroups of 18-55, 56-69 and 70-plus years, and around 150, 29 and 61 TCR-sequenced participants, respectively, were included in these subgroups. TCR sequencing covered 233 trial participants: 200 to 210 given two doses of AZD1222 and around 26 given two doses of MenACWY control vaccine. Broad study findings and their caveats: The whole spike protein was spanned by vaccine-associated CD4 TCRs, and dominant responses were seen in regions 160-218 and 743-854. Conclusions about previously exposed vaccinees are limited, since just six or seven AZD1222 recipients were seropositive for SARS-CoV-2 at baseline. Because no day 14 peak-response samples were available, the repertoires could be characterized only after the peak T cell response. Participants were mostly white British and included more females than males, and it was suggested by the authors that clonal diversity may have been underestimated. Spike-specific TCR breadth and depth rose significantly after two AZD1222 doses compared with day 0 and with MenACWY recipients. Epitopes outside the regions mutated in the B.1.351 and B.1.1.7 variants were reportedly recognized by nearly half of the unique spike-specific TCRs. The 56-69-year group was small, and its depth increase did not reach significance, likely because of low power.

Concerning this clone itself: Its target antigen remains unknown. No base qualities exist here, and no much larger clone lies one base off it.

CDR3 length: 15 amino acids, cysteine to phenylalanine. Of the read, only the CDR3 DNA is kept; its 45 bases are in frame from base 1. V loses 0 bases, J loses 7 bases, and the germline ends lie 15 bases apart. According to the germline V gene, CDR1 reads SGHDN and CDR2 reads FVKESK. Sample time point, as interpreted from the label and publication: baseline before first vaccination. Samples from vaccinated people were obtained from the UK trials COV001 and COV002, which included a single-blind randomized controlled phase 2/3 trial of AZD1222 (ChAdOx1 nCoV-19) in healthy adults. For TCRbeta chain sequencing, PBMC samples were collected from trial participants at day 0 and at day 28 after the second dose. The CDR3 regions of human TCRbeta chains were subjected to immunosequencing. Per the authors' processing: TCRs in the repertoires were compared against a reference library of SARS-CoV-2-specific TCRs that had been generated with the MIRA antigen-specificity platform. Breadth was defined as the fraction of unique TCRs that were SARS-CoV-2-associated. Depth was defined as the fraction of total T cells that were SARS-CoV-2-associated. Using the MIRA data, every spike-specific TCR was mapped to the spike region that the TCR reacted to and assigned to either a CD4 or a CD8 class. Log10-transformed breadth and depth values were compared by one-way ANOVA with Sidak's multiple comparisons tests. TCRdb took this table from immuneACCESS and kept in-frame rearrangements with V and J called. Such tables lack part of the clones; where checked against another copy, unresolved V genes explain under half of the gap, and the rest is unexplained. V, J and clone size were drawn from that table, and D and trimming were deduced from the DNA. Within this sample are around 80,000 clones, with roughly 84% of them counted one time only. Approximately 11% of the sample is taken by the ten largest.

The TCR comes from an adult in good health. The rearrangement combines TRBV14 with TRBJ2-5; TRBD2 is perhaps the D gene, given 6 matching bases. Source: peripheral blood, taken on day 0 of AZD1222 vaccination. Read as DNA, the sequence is TGTGCCAGCAGCCAAGATGGGACCCGGAGGGGGACCCAGTACTTC. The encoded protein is CASSQDGTRRGTQYF.